This TCR beta chain is from a study of blood T cell repertoires in COVID-19. Produced via immunoSEQ multiplex PCR; TCRdb's table is partial and in-frame only. Altogether under 200,000 clones are present, about 87% being singletons, with the ten largest covering around 3.5%. The receptor was isolated from a man between 18 and 29 years old with active or convalescent COVID-19. The source material was peripheral blood.

The CDR3 is CASSLLGSSYNEQFF. For the CDR3, the DNA is TGTGCCAGCAGCTTACTAGGGAGCTCCTACAATGAGCAGTTCTTC. J is TRBJ2-1 and V is TRBV7-9; D perhaps matches TRBD2 (5 bases). V was trimmed by 2 bases and J by 0 bases, leaving 8 bases between them. Germline CDR1 reads SEHNR; CDR2 reads FQNEAQ (reference sequence). CDR3 size: 15 residues.